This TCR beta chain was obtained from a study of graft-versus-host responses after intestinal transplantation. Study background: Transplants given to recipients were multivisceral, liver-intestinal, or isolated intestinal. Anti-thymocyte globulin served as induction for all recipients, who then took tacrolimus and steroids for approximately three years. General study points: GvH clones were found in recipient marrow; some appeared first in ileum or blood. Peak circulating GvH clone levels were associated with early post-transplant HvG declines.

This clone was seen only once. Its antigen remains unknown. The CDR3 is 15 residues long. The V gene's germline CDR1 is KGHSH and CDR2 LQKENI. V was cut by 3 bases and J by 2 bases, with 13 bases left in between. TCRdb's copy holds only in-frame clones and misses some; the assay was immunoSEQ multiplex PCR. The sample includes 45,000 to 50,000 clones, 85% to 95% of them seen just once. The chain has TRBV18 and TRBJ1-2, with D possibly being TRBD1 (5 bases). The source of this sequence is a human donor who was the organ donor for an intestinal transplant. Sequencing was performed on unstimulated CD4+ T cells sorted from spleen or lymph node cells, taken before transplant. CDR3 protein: CASSPRQSRNYGYTF. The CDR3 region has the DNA TGTGCCAGCTCACCTAGACAGTCAAGGAACTATGGCTACACCTTC.